This T cell receptor (beta chain) emerged from a study of cytomegalovirus exposure and HLA in healthy donors. Germline V gene lookup returns CDR1 SGHDN and CDR2 FVKESK. The CDR3 has 16 residues. The V and J ends lost 5 bases and 0 bases respectively, with 15 bases between them. PCR was performed using 60 Vbeta and 13 Jbeta primers. The repertoire was sequenced with immunoSEQ multiplex PCR; TCRdb's copy has only in-frame clones and lacks some. This table has approximately 140,000 clones, about four fifths appearing once. Sequencing input: PBMCs. The sequence was obtained from a middle-aged woman in good health and CMV-seronegative. J is TRBJ2-3 and V is TRBV14; the D gene is possibly TRBD2 (5 bases). Written as DNA, the CDR3 is TGTGCCAGCAGCTCCCGTGGGCGGGCTAGCACAGATACGCAGTATTTT. It codes for CASSSRGRASTDTQYF.